Listed below are T cell receptor beta chains from one sample, sequenced in a study of T cell responses to AZD1222 COVID-19 vaccine. The assay was immunoSEQ multiplex PCR, and TCRdb's table has in-frame clones only and misses some. Counted here are some 200,000 clones, 91% occurring once; the ten biggest clones make up approximately 3.7%. The sample in question was peripheral blood, obtained 28 days after the second AZD1222 dose. The receptors come from an adult who received the AZD1222 COVID-19 vaccine. Both conserved end residues are part of each CDR3. Fields, in order: D gene, V gene, clone size, J gene, CDR3 protein, CDR3 DNA. The D gene is left open where the match is weak. For some rows the clone size is stated as once, few or many, or as a class when expanded; others skip it.

TRBD2	TRBV7-9	NA	TRBJ2-3	CASTLREADTQYF	TGTGCCAGCACCCTCCGGGAGGCAGATACGCAGTATTTT
TRBD1	TRBV18	NA	TRBJ1-5	CASSPMQGAGQPQHF	TGTGCCAGCTCACCTATGCAGGGGGCCGGGCAGCCCCAGCATTTT
NA	TRBV7-9	few	TRBJ2-7	CASSLIEGGQYF	TGTGCCAGCAGCTTAATTGAGGGGGGGCAGTACTTC
TRBD2	TRBV4-3	NA	TRBJ2-1	CASSQALGLAGVGSEQFF	TGCGCCAGCAGCCAAGCGCTTGGTCTAGCGGGAGTCGGGAGTGAGCAGTTCTTC
TRBD2	TRBV11-3	NA	TRBJ2-3	CASSLGLSGRADTQYF	TGTGCCAGCAGCTTAGGTTTAAGCGGGAGGGCAGATACGCAGTATTTT
NA	TRBV2	once	TRBJ2-6	CASSQQVPRWANVLTF	TGTGCCAGCAGCCAACAGGTGCCGCGGTGGGCCAACGTCCTGACTTTC
TRBD1	TRBV6-2/TRBV6-3	NA	TRBJ1-1	CASSLQGAFTEAFF	TGTGCCAGCAGTTTACAGGGGGCGTTCACTGAAGCTTTCTTT
NA	TRBV7-6	NA	TRBJ2-1	CASSLTTGKLGFF	TGTGCCAGCAGCTTAACAACAGGGAAACTTGGGTTCTTC
NA	TRBV7-2	once	TRBJ2-1	CASSRRDTSRNEQFF	TGTGCCAGCAGCCGCCGGGACACTTCTCGGAATGAGCAGTTCTTC
TRBD1	TRBV13	NA	TRBJ2-3	CASRKVNRDREETDTQYF	TGTGCCAGCAGGAAGGTAAACCGGGACAGGGAGGAGACAGATACGCAGTATTTT
TRBD1	TRBV6-5	NA	TRBJ2-5	CASRRTGGAQETQYF	TGTGCCAGCAGAAGGACAGGGGGCGCACAGGAGACCCAGTACTTC
NA	TRBV6-5	few	TRBJ2-1	CASSYMGGPNEQFF	TGTGCCAGCAGTTACATGGGGGGGCCCAATGAGCAGTTCTTC
NA	TRBV6-5	NA	TRBJ1-6	CASKRTEGSPLHF	TGTGCCAGCAAGCGGACGGAGGGGTCACCCCTCCACTTT
TRBD2	TRBV28	NA	TRBJ2-7	CASRGTSGFYEQYF	TGTGCCAGCAGGGGGACTAGCGGGTTCTACGAGCAGTACTTC
TRBD1	TRBV25-1	NA	TRBJ2-6	CASSPGQGIHSGANVLTF	TGTGCCAGCAGTCCCGGACAGGGGATACACTCTGGGGCCAACGTCCTGACTTTC
NA	TRBV10-3	NA	TRBJ1-2	CAISESTTANYGYTF	TGTGCCATCAGTGAGTCGACAACAGCTAACTATGGCTACACCTTC
NA	TRBV6-2/TRBV6-3	NA	TRBJ1-1	CASSYPTPGLETEAFF	TGTGCCAGCAGTTACCCCACGCCAGGGTTGGAAACTGAAGCTTTCTTT
NA	TRBV28	NA	TRBJ1-5	CASSPPWGSNQPQHF	TGTGCCAGCAGTCCGCCTTGGGGAAGCAATCAGCCCCAGCATTTT
NA	TRBV27	NA	TRBJ1-5	CASSLWGGSQPQHF	TGTGCCAGCAGTTTATGGGGGGGGTCTCAGCCCCAGCATTTT
TRBD2	TRBV28	NA	TRBJ2-7	CATSGGKLAHEQYF	TGTGCCACCAGCGGGGGGAAATTGGCCCACGAGCAGTACTTC
TRBD2	TRBV9	NA	TRBJ2-2	CASSVAPLAGTGELFF	TGTGCCAGCAGCGTAGCTCCCCTAGCGGGCACCGGGGAGCTGTTTTTT
TRBD2	TRBV4-1	few	TRBJ2-7	CASSQFTSGAAYEQYF	TGCGCCAGCAGCCAGTTTACTAGCGGGGCCGCCTACGAGCAGTACTTC
TRBD2	TRBV6-1	once	TRBJ2-3	CASSEEGGAGVGTQYF	TGTGCCAGCAGTGAAGAAGGCGGAGCGGGAGTGGGTACGCAGTATTTT
TRBD1	TRBV11-2	once	TRBJ2-6	CASKLTGTGHSGANVLTF	TGTGCCAGCAAGCTGACCGGGACAGGGCACTCTGGGGCCAACGTCCTGACTTTC
NA	TRBV5-1	NA	TRBJ1-2	CASSLVSGAGGYTF	TGCGCCAGCAGCTTGGTATCGGGGGCGGGAGGCTACACCTTC
NA	TRBV5-4	once	TRBJ1-6	CASSLGQYNSPLHF	TGTGCCAGCAGCTTGGGCCAGTATAATTCACCCCTCCACTTT
NA	TRBV9	NA	TRBJ2-1	CASSAPPYNEQFF	TGTGCCAGCAGCGCCCCCCCTTACAATGAGCAGTTCTTC
NA	TRBV24-1	once	TRBJ1-2	CATSDGGAAGYYGYTF	TGTGCCACCAGTGATGGTGGGGCGGCGGGCTACTATGGCTACACCTTC
NA	TRBV27	once	TRBJ2-7	CATSSSSYEQYF	TGTGCCACCTCTAGCTCCTCCTACGAGCAGTACTTC
NA	TRBV7-8	NA	TRBJ1-2	CASGIGTNLGYTF	TGTGCCAGCGGCATCGGGACAAACCTTGGCTACACCTTC
NA	TRBV4-2	NA	TRBJ2-5	CASSRGSGNQETQYF	TGTGCCAGCAGCCGAGGGTCGGGGAACCAAGAGACCCAGTACTTC
NA	TRBV12-2	NA	TRBJ2-7	CASRLRRQGYEQYF	TGTGCAAGTCGCTTACGTCGACAGGGATACGAGCAGTACTTC
TRBD1	TRBV19	NA	TRBJ2-5	CASQEQGARETQYF	TGTGCCAGCCAGGAACAGGGGGCCAGGGAGACCCAGTACTTC
NA	TRBV7-2	few	TRBJ2-2	CASSSMGTGELFF	TGTGCCAGCAGCTCCATGGGAACCGGGGAGCTGTTTTTT
NA	TRBV10-3	NA	TRBJ1-2	CAIGAVTNYGYTF	TGTGCCATCGGGGCGGTTACTAACTATGGCTACACCTTC
TRBD1	TRBV4-1	NA	TRBJ1-2	CASSQGQGYYGYTF	TGCGCCAGCAGCCAGGGACAGGGATACTATGGCTACACCTTC
NA	TRBV2	NA	TRBJ1-1	CASSLALNTEAFF	TGTGCCAGCAGTCTAGCCTTGAACACTGAAGCTTTCTTT
NA	TRBV5-4	NA	TRBJ1-5	CASSPNRDQPQHF	TGTGCCAGCAGCCCCAACAGAGATCAGCCCCAGCATTTT
NA	TRBV19	once	TRBJ1-1	CASSIFPSKSEAFF	TGTGCCAGTAGTATATTTCCCTCTAAGAGTGAAGCTTTCTTT
NA	TRBV9	NA	TRBJ1-4	CASSRTEPHPANEKLFF	TGTGCCAGCAGCCGGACAGAACCCCATCCGGCTAATGAAAAACTGTTTTTT
NA	TRBV6-5	NA	TRBJ2-3	CASSIGGRVDTQYF	TGTGCCAGCAGTATTGGAGGGCGGGTAGATACGCAGTATTTT
NA	TRBV1	few	TRBJ1-5	CTSSQVRGRWPQHF	TGCACCAGCAGCCAAGTAAGGGGGCGGTGGCCCCAGCATTTT
NA	TRBV6-5	few	TRBJ1-1	CASSYRGGGTEAFF	TGTGCCAGCAGTTACCGGGGGGGTGGCACTGAAGCTTTCTTT
NA	TRBV2	NA	TRBJ1-2	CAGGDNPRFYGYTF	TGTGCCGGGGGGGACAACCCACGATTTTATGGCTACACCTTC
NA	TRBV2	NA	TRBJ1-2	CASRWTQPGYTF	TGTGCCAGCAGGTGGACCCAGCCGGGCTACACCTTC